These 30 T cell receptor beta chains originate from one sample sequenced in a study of sequential checkpoint blockade in melanoma. Treatment specified: randomized to nivolumab then ipilimumab (arm A) or the reverse (arm B). Measured with immunoSEQ multiplex PCR; TCRdb has only the in-frame clones, and not every one. The data show some 9,600 clones, more than 60% seen once. Source: CD8+ T cells sorted from blood (inferred from file names), taken from a patient given nivolumab and ipilimumab in sequence. All receptors derive from a human donor with melanoma.

This clone appeared a single time. The rearrangement links TRBV28 to TRBJ2-1, with D maybe TRBD1 (5 bases). This CDR3 has 15 amino acids. Germline CDR1 and CDR2: MDHEN and SYDVKM. Trimming removed 7 bases at V and 0 bases at J, with 13 bases between. This chain's CDR3 is CASNEDISSYNEQFF. The CDR3 bases are TGTGCCAGCAACGAGGACATAAGCTCCTACAATGAGCAGTTCTTC.

This chain connects TRBV27 to TRBJ1-1; D remains unclear. Trimming pared 5 bases from V and 0 bases from J, leaving 10 bases between. Germline V CDR1 and CDR2: MNHEY, SMNVEV (reference sequence). The CDR3 totals 14 residues. CDR3 sequence (DNA): TGTGCCAGCAGTCCCTCTACCATGAACACTGAAGCTTTCTTT. Amino acid sequence: CASSPSTMNTEAFF.

This clone was recorded once. The chain carries TRBV13 and TRBJ2-5, with D possibly TRBD2 on 5 matching bases. Gene TRBJ2-7 matches the end of the DNA better, so the J call may be wrong. This CDR3 has 15 residues. Germline V CDR1 and CDR2: PRHDT, FYEKMQ (reference sequence). The CDR3 spells CASRPKTSSHYEQYF. Written as DNA, the CDR3 is TGTGCCAGCAGACCAAAAACTAGTTCCCACTACGAGCAGTACTTC.

The V gene is TRBV25-1, the J gene TRBJ1-1; D ambiguous. V lost 2 bases to trimming and J lost 5 bases, with 9 bases between them. The CDR3 covers 13 residues. Germline assignment: CDR1 MGHDK and CDR2 SYGVNS. The CDR3 region has the DNA TGTGCCAGCAGTGAACAACGGGGAACTGAAGCTTTCTTT. Translating it yields CASSEQRGTEAFF. Combining the CDR3 with reference TRBV25-1 and TRBJ1-1 gives the whole variable domain EADIYQTPRYLVIGTGKKITLECSQTMGHDKMYWYQQDPGMELHLIHYSYGVNSTEKGDLSSESTVSRIRTEHFPLTLESARPSHTSQYLCASSEQRGTEAFFGQGTRLTVV.

The chain combines TRBV9 with TRBJ2-7; D gene unclear. The CDR3 is 13 residues long. V was cut by 0 bases and J by 7 bases, with 11 bases left in between. The V gene's germline CDR1 is SGDLS and CDR2 YYNGEE. The CDR3 DNA follows: TGTGCCAGCAGCGTAGGAGACTCTTGGGAGCAGTACTTC. The encoded protein is CASSVGDSWEQYF.

The gene calls are TRBV4-1 and TRBJ2-1; 10 positions agree with TRBD2. CDR3 length equals 15 residues. Germline CDR1 MGHRA, CDR2 YSYEKL. Unmatched junction bases numbered 12, after V lost 2 bases and J lost 14 bases. CDR3 loop: CASSQPQPSGRAEFF. CDR3 DNA: TGCGCCAGCAGCCAACCACAGCCTAGCGGGAGAGCCGAGTTCTTC.

This clone appeared a few times. The chain combines TRBV7-2 with TRBJ2-7; 13 positions match TRBD2. The CDR3 has 17 residues. The junction had 7 bases not matched to a gene; V was cut back by 4 bases and J by 1 base. In germline, CDR1 is SGHTA, CDR2 FQGNSA. CDR3 coding DNA: TGTGCCAGCAGCTCGGGACTAGCGGGATTAGCTTCCTACGAGCAGTACTTC. This sequence encodes CASSSGLAGLASYEQYF.

J is TRBJ2-7 and V is TRBV6-6; D remains unclear. From germline, CDR1 is MNHNY and CDR2 SVGAGI (reference sequence). The CDR3 totals 11 residues. Trimming removed 2 bases at V and 3 bases at J, with 2 bases between. In DNA form, the CDR3 reads TGTGCCAGCAGTTACCACTACGAGCAGTACTTC. This encodes CASSYHYEQYF.

This clone was recorded a few times. The chain carries TRBV12-5 and TRBJ1-1; 8 positions match TRBD1. The CDR3 has 15 amino acids. Germline lookup yields CDR1 LGHNT and CDR2 FRNRAP. J was trimmed by 3 bases and V by 1 base; bases with no gene match: 4. The CDR3, as DNA: TGTGCTAGTGGTTTGGGGACAGGGATGGACACTGAAGCTTTCTTT. Its translation is CASGLGTGMDTEAFF.

This clone appeared a single time. J is TRBJ1-2 and V is TRBV7-9; tentative D call: TRBD1 (6 bases). Per germline, CDR1 SEHNR and CDR2 FQNEAQ (reference sequence). The V end lost 1 base, the J end lost 3 bases, and 12 bases lay between the germline ends. CDR3 length: 15 residues. The CDR3 bases are TGTGCCAGCAGCTTAGGTGTAGGGGGTGACTATGGCTACACCTTC. This sequence encodes CASSLGVGGDYGYTF.

The chain employs TRBV28 and TRBJ2-7, with 10 bases lining up with TRBD1. Germline V gives CDR1 MDHEN, CDR2 SYDVKM. With V trimmed by 3 bases and J by 7 bases, 6 bases remained unmatched. The CDR3 is 14 residues long. The CDR3 loop reads CASSFGQGDMEQYF. The CDR3 coding sequence is TGTGCCAGCAGTTTTGGACAGGGGGATATGGAGCAGTACTTC.

Remarks on this clone: One end of the junction fails to match germline, which may point to a read error. The genes are TRBV7-7 and TRBJ2-2, with D tentatively TRBD1 (5 bases). This CDR3 spans 14 amino acids. Germline loops: CDR1 SSHAT, CDR2 FNYEAQ (reference sequence). CDR3 DNA sequence: TGTGCTAGCAGCTTAGGACAGAACACCGGGGAGCTGTTTTTT. This gives the protein CASSLGQNTGELFF.

J is TRBJ2-7 and V is TRBV19, with D maybe TRBD2 (6 bases). This CDR3 is 12 amino acids long. V shed 4 bases and J shed 4 bases, with 8 bases lying between them. Germline-derived CDR1 and CDR2 are LNHDA and SQIVND (reference sequence). The CDR3 DNA sequence: TGTGCCAGTAGTAAGGCGGGGTACGAGCAGTACTTC. This codes for CASSKAGYEQYF.

The rearrangement uses TRBV19 and TRBJ2-1; 12 nucleotides match TRBD2. The germline V gene encodes CDR1 LNHDA and CDR2 SQIVND (reference sequence). This CDR3 spans 16 amino acids. V shed 5 bases and J 2 bases; nucleotides not matched to a gene: 4. CDR3 protein: CASSPGLAGTYNEQFF. The DNA for the CDR3 is TGTGCCAGTAGTCCAGGACTAGCGGGAACCTACAATGAGCAGTTCTTC.

This clone was observed once. The chain links TRBV7-9 to TRBJ2-3; 7 bases line up with TRBD2. The CDR3 has 14 amino acids. The germline gives CDR1 SEHNR, CDR2 FQNEAQ (reference sequence). With V trimmed by 5 bases and J by 3 bases, 5 bases remained unmatched. CDR3 DNA sequence: TGTGCCAGCAGCCAGGTGGGAGGGACAGATACGCAGTATTTT. Translating gives CASSQVGGTDTQYF.

This chain connects TRBV12-1 to TRBJ1-1. TRBV12-1 is noted as a pseudogene. The CDR3 consists of 12 residues. The CDR3 is CASSSGGVEAFF. The CDR3 DNA is TGTGCCAGCAGCTCGGGGGGGGTCGAAGCTTTCTTT.

The chain combines TRBV6-5 with TRBJ1-3; TRBD1 is a possible D gene (6 bases). The CDR3 is 15 residues long. V was trimmed by 2 bases and J by 0 bases, leaving 8 bases between them. Looked up from germline, CDR1 is MNHEY and CDR2 is SVGAGI. For the CDR3, the DNA is TGTGCCAGCAGTTACGGGACAAGCTCTGGAAACACCATATATTTT. Protein sequence: CASSYGTSSGNTIYF.

The chain uses TRBV7-9 and TRBJ2-7; 10 nucleotides line up with TRBD2. Losses at the gene ends were 2 bases for V and 4 bases for J; bases not matched to a gene: 2. From germline, CDR1 is SEHNR and CDR2 FQNEAQ (reference sequence). CDR3 length: 14 residues. The CDR3 DNA follows: TGTGCCAGCAGCTTACTAGCGGGGGCATACGAGCAGTACTTC. It codes for CASSLLAGAYEQYF. The full variable domain, with the rest looked up from reference TRBV7-9 and TRBJ2-7, is DTGVSQNPRHKITKRGQNVTFRCDPISEHNRLYWYRQTLGQGPEFLTYFQNEAQLEKSRLLSDRFSAERPKGSFSTLEIQRTEQGDSAMYLCASSLLAGAYEQYFGPGTRLTVT.

CDR3 loop: CASSVLATTGNEQYF. In DNA, the CDR3 is TGTGCCAGCAGCGTCCTAGCGACAACCGGGAACGAGCAGTACTTC. The chain is built from TRBV9 and TRBJ2-7, with a tentative D call TRBD2 (6 bases). The ends were cut back, 2 bases at V and 5 bases at J, with 17 bases in the middle. Per the germline V gene, CDR1 is SGDLS and CDR2 is YYNGEE. This CDR3 comprises 15 residues.

The chain combines TRBV6-4 with TRBJ2-3, with D possibly being TRBD2 (5 bases). V lost 0 bases, J lost 0 bases, and 10 bases lay in between. The CDR3 covers 16 residues. Per the germline V gene, CDR1 is MRHNA and CDR2 is SNTAGT. The CDR3 DNA sequence: TGTGCCAGCAGTGACTCGGTCAGCGGTAGCACAGATACGCAGTATTTT. Protein sequence: CASSDSVSGSTDTQYF.

The V gene is TRBV4-3, the J gene TRBJ2-1; the D gene is possibly TRBD2 (6 bases). This CDR3 spans 15 amino acids. Germline-derived CDR1 and CDR2 are LGHNA and YSLEER. V lost 0 bases, J lost 2 bases, and 8 bases lay in between. The CDR3 is CASSQDRGAYNEQFF. The CDR3 region has the DNA TGCGCCAGCAGCCAAGATCGCGGGGCCTACAATGAGCAGTTCTTC.

The chain links TRBV19 to TRBJ2-1, with 10 bases matching TRBD1. This CDR3 spans 15 amino acids. V gave up 7 bases and J gave up 6 bases; unmatched junction bases: 9. Germline V gives CDR1 LNHDA, CDR2 SQIVND (reference sequence). Here the CDR3 reads CASNTGTGDLNEQFF. The CDR3 nucleotides read TGTGCCAGTAACACCGGGACAGGGGATCTCAATGAGCAGTTCTTC. Full variable domain (rest looked up from reference TRBV19 and TRBJ2-1): DGGITQSPKYLFRKEGQNVTLSCEQNLNHDAMYWYRQDPGQGLRLIYYSQIVNDFQKGDIAEGYSVSREKKESFPLTVTSAQKNPTAFYLCASNTGTGDLNEQFFGPGTRLTVL.

The rearrangement uses TRBV18 and TRBJ2-2; TRBD1 matches at 8 bases. The CDR3 totals 16 residues. The V gene's germline CDR1 is KGHSH and CDR2 LQKENI. Trimming cost V 4 bases and J 6 bases; bases outside gene matches: 10. The DNA of the CDR3 is TGTGCCAGCTCACATTGGACAGGGATGGCGGCCGGGGAGCTGTTTTTT. This gives the protein CASSHWTGMAAGELFF.

Remarks on this clone: The same CDR3 can be traced to other DNA sequences in this sample. The chain joins TRBV19 to TRBJ2-1, with D maybe TRBD2 (6 bases). The germline V gene encodes CDR1 LNHDA and CDR2 SQIVND (reference sequence). Between the trimmed V and J ends, which lost 5 bases and 1 base, there was a span of 9 bases. The CDR3 is 14 amino acids. In nucleotides, the CDR3 is TGTGCCAGTAGTGCCGGGAGTTCCTACAATGAGCAGTTCTTC. This gives the protein CASSAGSSYNEQFF. Filled out from reference TRBV19 and TRBJ2-1, the complete variable domain reads DGGITQSPKYLFRKEGQNVTLSCEQNLNHDAMYWYRQDPGQGLRLIYYSQIVNDFQKGDIAEGYSVSREKKESFPLTVTSAQKNPTAFYLCASSAGSSYNEQFFGPGTRLTVL.

The rearrangement links TRBV9 to TRBJ2-1; D gene ambiguous. V was pared by 3 bases and J by 3 bases, with 16 bases between. The germline V gene has CDR1 SGDLS and CDR2 YYNGEE. CDR3 size: 16 residues. The DNA for the CDR3 is TGTGCCAGCAGCGCCAGTGGCGCTGGAGTCTACAATGAGCAGTTCTTC. Protein sequence: CASSASGAGVYNEQFF.

The CDR3 DNA reads as TGTGCCAGCAGCTTTTGGGACAGTGTAGACAATGAGCAGTTCTTC. Encoded protein: CASSFWDSVDNEQFF. The V and J genes are TRBV7-6 and TRBJ2-1; 7 bases match TRBD1. The CDR3 extends over 15 amino acids. CDR1 is SGHVS and CDR2 is FNYEAQ in the germline V gene. V gave up 3 bases and J gave up 5 bases; unmatched junction bases: 7. Filled out from reference TRBV7-6 and TRBJ2-1, the complete variable domain reads GAGVSQSPRYKVTKRGQDVALRCDPISGHVSLYWYRQALGQGPEFLTYFNYEAQQDKSGLPNDRFSAERPEGSISTLTIQRTEQRDSAMYRCASSFWDSVDNEQFFGPGTRLTVL.

This clone is categorized as medium-sized. This chain uses TRBV6-1 with TRBJ1-2, with a tentative D call TRBD1 (6 bases). CDR3 size: 14 residues. Per germline, CDR1 MNHNS and CDR2 SASEGT. Trimming shortened V by 8 bases and J by 3 bases, and 16 bases separated the two germline ends. In nucleotides, the CDR3 is TGTGCCAGCTCCCCCAGGGGCGCCGACTATGGCTACACCTTC. It yields the protein CASSPRGADYGYTF.

The chain has TRBV2 and TRBJ1-2; TRBD1 agrees at 7 bases. The V and J ends lost 9 bases and 6 bases, in that order; junction bases with no gene match: 4. Per germline, CDR1 SNHLY and CDR2 FYNNEI. This CDR3 spans 11 amino acids. CDR3 sequence: CARQGMDGYTF. The CDR3 nucleotides are TGTGCCAGACAGGGGATGGATGGCTACACCTTC.

This chain links TRBV15 with TRBJ1-1; the D is unclear. The V gene's germline CDR1 is LNHNV and CDR2 YYDKDF (reference sequence). The CDR3 is 14 residues long. V lost 1 base, J lost 0 bases, and 6 bases lay in between. The CDR3 loop is CATSRAPVNTEAFF. The CDR3 bases are TGTGCCACCAGCAGAGCCCCGGTGAACACTGAAGCTTTCTTT. Combining the CDR3 with reference TRBV15 and TRBJ1-1 gives the whole variable domain DAMVIQNPRYQVTQFGKPVTLSCSQTLNHNVMYWYQQKSSQAPKLLFHYYDKDFNNEADTPDNFQSRRPNTSFCFLDIRSPGLGDTAMYLCATSRAPVNTEAFFGQGTRLTVV.

V usage is TRBV9 and J usage is TRBJ2-1; 7 bases agree with TRBD2. Germline trimming cut 4 bases from V and 7 bases from J; bases unmatched to any gene: 8. This CDR3 has 14 amino acids. The germline gives CDR1 SGDLS, CDR2 YYNGEE. CDR3 protein: CASSYPSGGNEQFF. The CDR3 region has the DNA TGTGCCAGCAGCTACCCCTCGGGGGGAAATGAGCAGTTCTTC.